This passage covers 21 T cell receptor beta chains from one sample sequenced in a study of immune evolution from preneoplasia to lung adenocarcinoma. Some clones are missing from TCRdb's copy, which holds only in-frame ones; the method was immunoSEQ multiplex PCR. The data show about 40,000 clones, roughly 74% seen once. Input material: FFPE invasive lung adenocarcinoma tissue. The receptors stem from a person between 55 and 70 years old with lung adenocarcinoma.

The V gene is TRBV7-2, the J gene TRBJ1-2, with TRBD1 matching 9 bases. V trimming: 5 bases; J trimming: 4 bases; junction bases outside the gene matches: 2. Per the germline V gene, CDR1 is SGHTA and CDR2 is FQGNSA. The CDR3 is made up of 13 amino acids. The CDR3, as DNA: TGTGCCAGCAGCGGGGGACAGGGCTATGGCTACACCTTC. Encoded protein: CASSGGQGYGYTF.

This clone has just a few counts. V is TRBV5-6 and J is TRBJ1-4, with TRBD1 as a possible D gene (6 bases). Between the trimmed V and J ends, which lost 0 bases and 3 bases, there was a span of 9 bases. Germline values: CDR1 SGHDT, CDR2 YYEEEE. The CDR3 has 15 amino acids. For the CDR3, the DNA is TGTGCCAGCAGCTTGGTAGGGGGAGCTAATGAAAAACTGTTTTTT. It yields the protein CASSLVGGANEKLFF.

The V gene is TRBV19, the J gene TRBJ1-1; D ambiguous. The V end was cut by 3 bases, the J end by 1 base, with 15 bases between. This CDR3 is 16 amino acids long. CDR1 is LNHDA and CDR2 is SQIVND in the germline V gene (reference sequence). In DNA form, the CDR3 reads TGTGCCAGTAGTATCCTCATAAAACAGACGAACACTGAAGCTTTCTTT. This encodes CASSILIKQTNTEAFF.

This chain links TRBV18 with TRBJ1-4; D remains ambiguous. The CDR3 has 13 amino acids. Germline V gene data show CDR1 as KGHSH and CDR2 as LQKENI. V was clipped by 3 bases and J by 8 bases, with 10 bases between them. For the CDR3, the DNA is TGTGCCAGCTCACCGGATACAGCCGAAAAACTGTTTTTT. Translated: CASSPDTAEKLFF.

There are a few counts of this clone. The CDR3 is CAISESLSYEQYF. The CDR3 region has the DNA TGTGCCATCAGTGAGAGCCTTTCCTACGAGCAGTACTTC. V gene TRBV10-3 combines with J gene TRBJ2-7; no clear D. V was shortened by 2 bases and J by 1 base, with 6 bases between the two germline ends. The CDR3 runs 13 residues. In germline, CDR1 is ENHRY, CDR2 SYGVKD.

The CDR3 coding sequence is TGTGCCAGCAGTTCCCCGACTAGTGGGAAAACCTACGAGCAGTACTTC. It translates to CASSSPTSGKTYEQYF. V usage is TRBV28 and J usage is TRBJ2-7, with D maybe TRBD2 (6 bases). The germline CDR1 and CDR2 sequences are MDHEN and SYDVKM. Trimming left V 4 bases short and J 2 bases short, with 18 bases between. The CDR3 totals 16 residues.

V usage is TRBV28 and J usage is TRBJ1-2; no firm D call. The CDR3 spans 16 residues. V gave up 5 bases and J gave up 8 bases, with 24 bases separating them. Germline CDR1 is MDHEN and CDR2 is SYDVKM. The CDR3 loop is CASSLRPWAGLKGYTF. CDR3 nucleotide sequence: TGTGCCAGCAGTCTTAGGCCCTGGGCAGGCTTGAAAGGCTACACCTTC.

V gene TRBV5-1 combines with J gene TRBJ1-1; 7 nucleotides agree with TRBD1. V lost 1 base to trimming and J lost 4 bases; unmatched junction nucleotides: 13. Looked up from germline, CDR1 is SGHRS and CDR2 is YFSETQ. The CDR3 is 17 amino acids. CDR3 sequence (DNA): TGCGCCAGCAGCTTGCGACAGGGAGTTACCGCGGGCACTGAAGCTTTCTTT. It encodes CASSLRQGVTAGTEAFF.

The chain recombines TRBV28 with TRBJ1-1; tentative D call: TRBD1 (5 bases). In germline, CDR1 is MDHEN, CDR2 SYDVKM. V dropped 4 bases and J dropped 7 bases, with 16 bases sitting between them. The CDR3 runs to 14 residues. CDR3 bases: TGTGCCAGCAGTTCAGGAGGGACCTTCCTTGAAGCTTTCTTT. It specifies CASSSGGTFLEAFF.

Only one count was recorded for this clone. V and J are TRBV14 and TRBJ2-5, with a possible D match to TRBD1 (5 bases). The CDR3 spans 14 residues. V lost 2 bases and J 4 bases, leaving 11 bases between the germline ends. Germline V gene sequence: CDR1 SGHDN, CDR2 FVKESK. CDR3 loop: CASSQFRVGETQYF. DNA of the CDR3: TGTGCCAGCAGCCAATTCAGGGTAGGAGAGACCCAGTACTTC. Full variable domain (outside the CDR3, taken from reference TRBV14 and TRBJ2-5): EAGVTQFPSHSVIEKGQTVTLRCDPISGHDNLYWYRRVMGKEIKFLLHFVKESKQDESGMPNNRFLAERTGGTYSTLKVQPAELEDSGVYFCASSQFRVGETQYFGPGTRLLVL.

The chain recombines TRBV28 with TRBJ2-2; 7 bases agree with TRBD1. The CDR3 has 16 amino acids. The junction had 9 bases not matched to a gene; V was cut back by 6 bases and J by 2 bases. Germline lookup yields CDR1 MDHEN and CDR2 SYDVKM. This CDR3 reads CASRKPGQINTGELFF. The CDR3 DNA is TGTGCCAGCAGGAAACCGGGACAGATTAACACCGGGGAGCTGTTTTTT.

In regard to this clone: Compared with germline, one end of the junction differs, possibly owing to a read error. The chain combines TRBV28 with TRBJ1-2, with TRBD1 matching 9 bases. CDR3 length equals 13 residues. Germline CDR1 and CDR2: MDHEN and SYDVKM. The DNA for the CDR3 is TGTGCCAGCAGACAGGGGGCTAAGTATGGCTACACCTTC. This encodes CASRQGAKYGYTF.

The V and J genes are TRBV2 and TRBJ2-1; either TRBD1 or TRBD2 may supply D (5 bases each). Germline V gene data show CDR1 as SNHLY and CDR2 as FYNNEI. CDR3 length: 15 amino acids. Trimming took 1 base from V and 10 from J, leaving 17 bases between them. In nucleotides, the CDR3 is TGTGCCAGCAGTGAAGAAGGACGGAGCTGGGGGGAGCAGTTCTTC. The encoded protein is CASSEEGRSWGEQFF.

This sequence joins TRBV19 and TRBJ2-7; a weak D match, TRBD1 (5 bases). The CDR3 consists of 16 residues. The germline V gene has CDR1 LNHDA and CDR2 SQIVND (reference sequence). V dropped 5 bases and J dropped 2 bases, with 19 bases sitting between them. In DNA, the CDR3 is TGTGCCAGTAGTCTTACAATGACAGCAAAGACCTACGAGCAGTACTTC. It yields the protein CASSLTMTAKTYEQYF.

The CDR3 DNA follows: TGTGCCAGCAGCTTAGCGCGAGTTAACGTAGCTTTCTTT. The encoded protein is CASSLARVNVAFF. The V call is TRBV7-9, the J call TRBJ1-1; D not certain. V was trimmed by 0 bases and J by 10 bases, leaving 12 bases between them. Germline assignment: CDR1 SEHNR and CDR2 FQNEAQ (reference sequence). The CDR3 contains 13 residues.

The rearrangement joins TRBV18 to TRBJ2-3; D call uncertain. CDR1 KGHSH and CDR2 LQKENI come from the germline V gene. Trimming left V 0 bases short and J 1 base short, with 5 bases between. The CDR3 is 14 residues long. Here the CDR3 DNA reads TGTGCCAGCTCACCACCGGTCGGCACAGATACGCAGTATTTT. Residues: CASSPPVGTDTQYF.

In this sample, this clone turned up a few times. The rearrangement uses TRBV9 and TRBJ2-7; a weak D match, TRBD2 (6 bases). CDR1 SGDLS and CDR2 YYNGEE come from the germline V gene. V lost 4 bases to trimming and J lost 1 base, with 12 bases between them. The CDR3 runs to 14 residues. Here the CDR3 DNA reads TGTGCCAGCAGCCCCACGGGACTTTCCTACGAGCAGTACTTC. Encoded protein: CASSPTGLSYEQYF.

This chain uses TRBV28 with TRBJ1-1; tentative D call: TRBD1 (6 bases). The germline V and J ends were trimmed by 3 bases and 3 bases, with 11 bases remaining between them. There are 14 residues in the CDR3. CDR1 is MDHEN and CDR2 is SYDVKM in the germline V gene. The CDR3 nucleotides read TGTGCCAGCAGTTTTGCAGGGGAGGACACTGAAGCTTTCTTT. This translates into CASSFAGEDTEAFF.

A remark on this clone: The junction differs from germline at one of its ends, possibly a read error. The chain uses TRBV6-5 and TRBJ1-1; weak D call: TRBD1 (5 bases). Germline CDR1 MNHEY, CDR2 SVGAGI. There are 14 residues in the CDR3. The CDR3 DNA reads TGTGCCAGCAATTACTCATCCAAGGGGACTGAAGCTTTCTTT. This sequence encodes CASNYSSKGTEAFF.

This clone was observed many times. This rearrangement joins TRBV11-3 to TRBJ2-5, with D possibly being TRBD1 or TRBD2 (5 bases each). Germline lookup yields CDR1 SGHNT and CDR2 YENEEA. Deletions cut 4 bases from V and 3 bases from J, with 9 bases between. CDR3 length equals 13 residues. As DNA, the CDR3 is TGTGCCAGCAGCTCCGGGACCGAAGAGACCCAGTACTTC. This encodes CASSSGTEETQYF.

This clone is labeled medium-sized. V usage is TRBV9 and J usage is TRBJ2-3; 7 nucleotides match TRBD2. This CDR3 spans 15 amino acids. Unmatched junction bases numbered 6, after V lost 4 bases and J lost 1 base. Germline CDR1 and CDR2: SGDLS and YYNGEE. CDR3: CASSSWGGGTDTQYF. The CDR3, as DNA: TGTGCCAGCAGCTCGTGGGGAGGGGGCACAGATACGCAGTATTTT. Drawing the rest from reference TRBV9 and TRBJ2-3, the complete variable domain is DSGVTQTPKHLITATGQRVTLRCSPRSGDLSVYWYQQSLDQGLQFLIQYYNGEERAKGNILERFSAQQFPDLHSELNLSSLELGDSALYFCASSSWGGGTDTQYFGPGTRLTVL.